This note documents a single TCR beta chain sequence. This entry belongs to a study of siplizumab effects on memory and regulatory T cells. This CDR3 region has 16 residues. V dropped 1 base and J dropped 2; count of bases not matched to a gene: 6. Germline assignment: CDR1 MGHRA and CDR2 YSYEKL. Libraries were prepared by immunoSEQ multiplex PCR; TCRdb keeps only in-frame clonotypes and omits some of them. The sample lists fewer than 45,000 clones, more than 70% occurring once. Material for sequencing was naive CD4+ T cells sorted from blood. The rearrangement uses TRBV4-1 and TRBJ2-7; the match to TRBD2 covers 9 bases. The origin of this receptor is a human donor in good health. CDR3 residues: CASSQASLAGTYEQYF. The DNA for the CDR3 is TGCGCCAGCAGCCAAGCGAGCCTAGCGGGGACCTACGAGCAGTACTTC.